This entry is about one TCR beta chain. Its binding antigen is unknown. The record has no base qualities; no much larger clone is one base away. The cysteine opens and the phenylalanine closes a CDR3 of 14 amino acids. The entry retains the CDR3 DNA only, 42 bases that are in frame from base 1. V is shortened by 7 bases, J by 3 bases, and the region joining them spans 13 bases. CDR1 and CDR2 (LNHDA, SQIVND) derive from the germline V gene (reference sequence). In total, around 600 healthy bone marrow donors made up the cohort. At the time of sampling, all cohort members were nominally healthy, though unrecorded immune exposures were likely present. The donor was CMV seropositive and was included in the group of some 290 seropositive cohort members. Each donor provided a peripheral blood sample, and peripheral blood mononuclear cells were used for TCR beta sequencing. The Qiagen DNeasy Blood Extraction Kit was used to extract genomic DNA from the blood cell samples.

The data stem from a study of cytomegalovirus exposure and HLA in healthy donors (dated by TCRdb to 2016 to 2017). Study-wide context: An earlier analysis of about 530 of the donors reported approximately 300 Gb of sequence data and 90 million to 120 million unique TCR beta sequences obtained from 180 million or so T cells. Approximately 300 gigabases of sequencing data and tens of millions of unique TCR sequences were included in an early release covering around 650 HLA-typed donors. Among the roughly 370 genotyped donors, more than 70% belonged to the genetic ancestry cluster associated with self-reported Caucasian donors. The study aimed to test whether cataloging public T cell receptors could reveal signatures of past pathogen exposure. The study profiled the T cell repertoires of 666 subjects by immunosequencing and related them to cytomegalovirus serostatus. Besides the first cohort of around 700 subjects, a separate validation cohort made up of some 110 different subjects was used. To predict cytomegalovirus infection status, the study brought together high-throughput TCR immunosequencing, statistical association of individual TCRs with disease status, and machine learning. A later analysis re-examined previously published TCR beta repertoires from more than 600 donors and added high-resolution HLA genotyping to investigate patterns of TCR occurrence. Rather than using new phenotypic data, the later analysis identified candidate immune exposures from TCR beta sequences and from how often those sequences occurred across donors. In an earlier analysis of 587 of the donors, high-throughput TCR beta sequencing was used to judge whether each TCR beta V gene segment behaved as functional or pseudogenic. Donor age, sex, ethnicity and CMV serostatus were compiled alongside the repertoire data. A later genetic analysis used genome-wide SNP genotypes for about three fifths of the 666 donors, treating that subset as a discovery cohort. All discovery cohort repertoires had been generated using a single sequencing platform. Class I and class II HLA loci were covered by the typing at four-digit resolution. Typing coverage varied by locus: 629-630 donors for A, B, C, DRB1 and DQB1; 522 for DQA1; around 610 for DPA1; more than 450 for DPB1. Four or five DR-DQ haplotypes were handled as single units for association and clustering because linkage in the cohort was strong. Across approximately 400 genotyped donors of the cohort, an average of about 240,000 unique TCR beta nucleotide sequences per donor were sequenced, and approximately 19% of those sequences were non-productive. What the research found in general, with its limitations: In a later analysis, HLA-associated TCR beta chains were found to be more clonally expanded and to have lower generation probabilities than equally common non-associated chains. HLA typing was unavailable for some donors at each locus, so association tests used only the typed subset. Only TCR beta chains were sequenced in this cohort, and the absence of alpha or paired-chain data limited detectable features. In a later analysis, the rate of TCR association differed among HLA loci, with DRB1 alleles having the most associated TCRs and HLA-C alleles having the fewest. The authors suggested that the approach could potentially be extended to other disease states and immunological phenotypes. Sequencing depth was assumed to be roughly uniform across donors in the presence/absence analyses, though that assumption may not hold. When HLA alleles, especially DR and DQ, strongly co-occurred, TCR associations were difficult to assign to individual alleles. In vitro tests confirmed that a few of the cytomegalovirus-associated TCR beta chains recognize cytomegalovirus antigens. Because the 87-base-pair reads could not distinguish some IMGT-functional V segments, including TRBV6-2 and TRBV6-3, those segments were excluded. A cluster of highly shared sequence variants was judged likely to be a technical artifact of the sequencing pipeline. Because counts were too low, seventeen rarely observed V segments, including chromosome 9 orphons, were excluded from the earlier analysis of 587 of the donors. In the study, around 150 TCR beta chains were listed as associated with cytomegalovirus. Immune exposure information for the cohort was limited to CMV serostatus. In a later analysis, most CMV-associated TCR beta chains were found to appear HLA-restricted, with HLA associations seemingly driven largely by CMV exposure. In an earlier analysis of 500 to 650 of the donors, most TCR beta V segments appeared in productive rearrangements about 90% or about 30% of the time, broadly matching IMGT annotations. An association between a missense DCLRE1C variant and V-gene and J-gene trimming of TCR beta chains was found in a later genetic analysis and replicated in an independent cohort. Across donors, most TCR sequences were observed very rarely, whereas some public TCRs were present in many individuals. A further reported finding was that TCR beta sequences accurately predicted the HLA-A and HLA-B alleles for most subjects in the first cohort. Cytomegalovirus status was reported to be diagnosed by the classifier with high specificity and sensitivity in both the original and validation cohorts. Correlated functional status among segregating V segments might reflect linkage disequilibrium, but an unknown experimental factor could not be ruled out. Compared with the approximately 670-donor mean, donors in an Asian-associated ancestry cluster had fewer N-insertions in productive TCRs, according to a later genetic analysis. A later analysis reported that several top co-occurrence clusters appeared linked to parvovirus B19, influenza, CMV and Epstein-Barr virus. At a false discovery rate of 0.05, a later analysis linked around 15,000 TCR beta sequences to specific HLA alleles.

The library came from the immunoSEQ multiplex PCR assay. For the multiplex PCR, a mixture combining 60 forward primers for TCR Vbeta segments and 13 reverse primers for TCR Jbeta segments was used. The CDR3 region of rearranged TCR beta genes was amplified from genomic DNA by a multiplex PCR assay. On the Illumina HiSeq System, the amplified TCR beta libraries were sequenced as 87-base-pair reads. The source study handled its data this way. A later analysis tallied roughly 78 million unique TCR beta chains across the 700 or so repertoires, and some 12 million of those chains were shared by two or more donors. To remove PCR and sequencing errors, raw reads were error-corrected and collapsed into unique sequences using a nearest-neighbor algorithm that merged closely related sequences. Alignment of CDR3 sequences to IMGT reference sequences was used to assign V, D and J gene segments. For a sequence to be retained, a match of at least six nucleotides was required to both a V gene segment and a J gene segment. A rearrangement counted as productive if the CDR3 had no stop codons and remained in frame with V and J, and every other rearrangement counted as non-productive. Following IMGT convention, CDR3 was defined as the stretch from the second conserved V-encoded cysteine up to the conserved J-encoded phenylalanine. The earlier analysis of 500 to 600 of the donors excluded sequences that lacked an unambiguous match to a single V gene segment. In an earlier analysis of approximately 560 of the donors, a V segment was called functional when productive rearrangements were above 56.7%, and segregating when the standard deviation between donors exceeded 5%. A statistical classification framework was built to diagnose cytomegalovirus status from the catalog of TCR beta chain sequences. V and J gene assignment, in a later analysis, came from comparing TCR nucleotide sequences with IMGT/GENE-DB human TR gene sequences. The TCRdist pipeline was used in a later analysis to assign CDR3 sequences and most-parsimonious VDJ recombination scenarios. A later analysis defined each TCR beta chain by its CDR3 amino acid sequence plus V-gene family, and excluded reads lacking a unique V-gene family. A later analysis removed several hundred highly shared, low-generation-probability nucleotide sequences to deal with suspected cross-contamination and a sequencing artifact. A later analysis calculated a clonal expansion index for each public chain from normalized within-repertoire ranks of inferred template counts. In a later analysis, generation probabilities were computed with a VDJ recombination model fitted to out-of-frame rearrangements, and the resulting probabilities were checked against IGoR. Hypergeometric tests were used in a later analysis to score TCR-TCR, TCR-HLA and TCR-CMV co-occurrence, with a repertoire-size bias correction applied to the TCR pairs. In a later analysis, false discovery rates were estimated by permuting HLA or CMV assignments 20 times. In a later analysis, co-occurring TCRs were grouped using DBSCAN, and TCRdist sequence similarity was added for clustering within HLA-allele-positive subsets. For co-occurrence clustering, repertoires with fewer than 30,000 or more than 120,000 public chains were excluded, along with several repertoires with anomalous nucleotide sharing. The source is immuneACCESS, and TCRdb retained only in-frame sequences with V and J called. Part of the clones is not carried over; for the studies checked, unresolved V genes explain less than half of this, and the remainder is unexplained. The D gene and trimming were derived from the DNA, and the V and J assignments and clone size from that table. The sample table holds over 65,000 clones, of which roughly four fifths were seen once. The ten largest clones capture about 7.4% of the sample.

The receptor comes from a woman aged 25-40 years in good health and CMV-seropositive. Sequenced: PBMCs. The rearrangement combines TRBV19 with TRBJ1-5, with no reliable assignment of the D segment. The CDR3 corresponds to CASKWAGFNQPQHF. Read as DNA, the sequence is TGTGCCAGTAAGTGGGCAGGTTTCAATCAGCCCCAGCATTTT.